The rows below give T cell receptor beta chains drawn from one sample of a study of blood T cell repertoires in COVID-19. Measured with immunoSEQ multiplex PCR; TCRdb has only the in-frame clones, and not every one. The sample holds under 300,000 clones, around 88% seen once. The sample consisted of PBMCs or T cells enriched from blood (not recorded which). Source of these receptors: a middle-aged man who had recovered from COVID-19. Both conserved end residues are part of each CDR3.

length	V	CDR3
11	TRBV6-2/TRBV6-3	CASSPLTEQFF
17	TRBV24-1	CATSDGLARSSYNEQFF
16	TRBV4-2	CASSQQQGGGDTEAFF
16	TRBV28	CASSFGVGAGDTEAFF
13	TRBV11-3	CASSLVGRAEAFF
15	TRBV28	CASRRGGAWGAPQHF
13	TRBV28	CASSLPGDQPQHF
14	TRBV28	CASNSRVVGYGYTF
15	TRBV6-6	CASRNTGTGGSGYTF
13	TRBV7-8	CASRRARGETQYF
15	TRBV28	CASSPGRTGGEKLFF
15	TRBV7-2	CASSLVGGSSYEQYF
16	TRBV11-3	CASSLDQEGIYNEQFF
15	TRBV4-1	CASTRDRGTNQPQHF
17	TRBV27	CASSKTWTGKDTGELFF
17	TRBV5-8	CASSPPGHWISSYEQYF
17	TRBV3-1/TRBV3-2	CASSQAPGLAGKETQYF
15	TRBV5-4	CASSLGGQGAYEQYF
14	TRBV5-1	CASRGTTRTDTQYF
13	TRBV9	CASSVGRATEAFF
15	TRBV28	CASSPLGGTDQPQHF
20	TRBV12-5	CASGLDHHSGGISYTDTQYF
15	TRBV5-4	CASSWGLAGYYTQYF
14	TRBV6-1	CASSEFGTVGEQYF
13	TRBV19	CASSVTGVQGYTF
16	TRBV5-6	CASSLFSWEGSYEQYF
13	TRBV3-1/TRBV3-2	CASSQGTPARGFF
14	TRBV29-1	CSVTSGTNTGELFF
15	TRBV28	CASSSLGGGEETQYF
13	TRBV28	CASSWPGTYEQYF
14	TRBV19	CASSIGASNYGYTF
13	TRBV7-2	CASSRTGFGEAFF
16	TRBV3-1/TRBV3-2	CASSQITGGGGYGYTF
15	TRBV18	CASSDRQYSGNTIYF
16	TRBV5-1	CASSLAEGSSGNTIYF
19	TRBV7-6	CASSLAWGGTGTTYNEQFF
14	TRBV11-2	CASSSRTRNTEAFF
16	TRBV7-2	CASSFNSGQGTDTQYF
14	TRBV2	CASRMGQGGNEQFF
14	TRBV3-1/TRBV3-2	CASSLGLANYEQYF
20	TRBV7-8	CASSSLLPGQGAKTTYEQYF